Below are 15 T cell receptor beta chains sequenced from a single sample in a study of blood T cell repertoires in COVID-19. The table came from immunoSEQ multiplex PCR; TCRdb's copy has only in-frame clones and leaves some out. The sample lists hundreds of thousands of clones; almost 90% were seen once. Sequenced input: peripheral blood. These receptors came from a woman in her seventies with COVID-19, enrolled during active disease.

The V call is TRBV27, the J call TRBJ2-3; D is unresolved. In germline, CDR1 is MNHEY, CDR2 SMNVEV (reference sequence). Trimming took 4 bases from V and 6 from J, leaving 11 bases between them. This CDR3 comprises 13 residues. This CDR3 reads CASSSRSLDTQYF. In DNA form, the CDR3 reads TGTGCCAGCAGTTCCCGGTCCTTGGATACGCAGTATTTT.

The chain recombines TRBV7-2 with TRBJ1-5, with D possibly being TRBD1 (5 bases). Germline CDR1 SGHTA, CDR2 FQGNSA. The CDR3 is 13 residues long. Trimming removed 4 bases from V and 7 bases from J, with 11 bases in between. CDR3 loop: CASSSDTRQPQHF. The DNA for the CDR3 is TGTGCCAGCAGCTCGGACACGCGGCAGCCCCAGCATTTT.

This clone was observed a single time. The chain is built from TRBV7-2 and TRBJ1-2; TRBD1 aligns across 8 bases. The germline V gene encodes CDR1 SGHTA and CDR2 FQGNSA. J lost 8 bases, V lost 1 base, and 15 bases had no gene match. This CDR3 comprises 17 residues. The CDR3 loop reads CASSLGPGDRGLGGYTF. CDR3 nucleotide sequence: TGTGCCAGCAGCTTAGGACCCGGAGACAGGGGCCTGGGGGGCTACACCTTC.

This chain joins TRBV5-1 and TRBJ2-2; 11 nucleotides align to TRBD1. CDR1 and CDR2 from the germline V gene are SGHRS and YFSETQ. The V segment lost 4 bases and the J segment 4 bases; nucleotides outside the gene matches: 9. The CDR3 consists of 17 residues. The CDR3 sequence: CASSASPGTGGTGELFF. The DNA of the CDR3 is TGCGCCAGCAGCGCCTCTCCCGGGACAGGGGGCACCGGGGAGCTGTTTTTT.

The V call is TRBV4-3, the J call TRBJ2-5; D might be TRBD1 (5 bases). The CDR3 consists of 15 residues. Trimming took off 2 bases at V and 4 bases at J, with 14 bases between the two ends. CDR1 and CDR2 (germline): LGHNA, YSLEER. CDR3 bases: TGCGCCAGCAGCCAAAACGAAGGGGTTGGAGAGACCCAGTACTTC. This translates into CASSQNEGVGETQYF.

CDR3 nucleotides: TGTGCCAGCAGCTTAGACAGCATTCCTGGAAACACCATATATTTT. Protein product: CASSLDSIPGNTIYF. V is TRBV7-2 and J is TRBJ1-3; the D is unclear. V was clipped by 1 base and J by 2 bases, with 9 bases between them. Germline V gene lookup returns CDR1 SGHTA and CDR2 FQGNSA. This CDR3 is 15 amino acids long.

As DNA, the CDR3 is TGTGCCAGCAGCTTAGTCCAACGGGGGAGCTCCGCGAACACTGAAGCTTTCTTT. Its translation is CASSLVQRGSSANTEAFF. The chain joins TRBV7-6 to TRBJ1-1; possibly TRBD1 for D (5 bases). The length of the CDR3 is 18 residues. The V end lost 1 base, the J end lost 1 base, and 19 bases lay between the germline ends. CDR1 and CDR2 from the germline V gene are SGHVS and FNYEAQ.

The chain recombines TRBV5-6 with TRBJ1-2; unclear D gene. Germline-derived CDR1 and CDR2 are SGHDT and YYEEEE. The CDR3 spans 13 residues. V lost 0 bases and J 4 bases, leaving 7 bases between the germline ends. As DNA, the CDR3 is TGTGCCAGCAGCTTGGCTAGCGGCTATGGCTACACCTTC. Its protein is CASSLASGYGYTF. The whole variable domain, filled in from reference TRBV5-6 and TRBJ1-2, reads DAGVTQSPTHLIKTRGQQVTLRCSPKSGHDTVSWYQQALGQGPQFIFQYYEEEERQRGNFPDRFSGHQFPNYSSELNVNALLLGDSALYLCASSLASGYGYTFGSGTRLTVV.

The V gene is TRBV4-2, the J gene TRBJ1-5; the D gene is possibly TRBD1 (6 bases). The CDR3 length is 15 residues. The germline gives CDR1 LGHNA, CDR2 YNFKEQ. Trimming removed 0 bases at V and 5 bases at J, with 11 bases between. The DNA for the CDR3 is TGTGCCAGCAGCCAAGATCGCGGGGGGCATCAGCCCCAGCATTTT. Its translation is CASSQDRGGHQPQHF.

This clone occurred once. The chain joins TRBV6-2 or TRBV6-3 to TRBJ1-2, with 10 bases matching TRBD1. Looked up from germline, CDR1 is MNHEY and CDR2 is SVGEGT. J was trimmed by 4 bases and V by 2 bases; bases with no gene match: 1. CDR3 length: 14 residues. This chain's CDR3 is CASSYGQGGYGYTF. CDR3 nucleotides: TGTGCCAGCAGTTACGGACAGGGGGGCTATGGCTACACCTTC.

The rearrangement uses TRBV27 and TRBJ1-1, with D unresolved. Trimming pared 4 bases from V and 3 bases from J, leaving 9 bases between. The CDR3 length is 13 residues. Germline values: CDR1 MNHEY, CDR2 SMNVEV (reference sequence). In DNA, the CDR3 is TGTGCCAGCAGTTGGGCTCAAGACACTGAAGCTTTCTTT. Amino acids: CASSWAQDTEAFF.

The rearrangement links TRBV19 to TRBJ2-3; 9 bases match TRBD2. V lost 5 bases and J lost 7; bases outside the gene matches: 10. Germline V gene lookup returns CDR1 LNHDA and CDR2 SQIVND (reference sequence). CDR3 length equals 15 residues. In nucleotides, the CDR3 is TGTGCCAGTAGTTCTTTAGCGGGGGAGACCTATACGCAGTATTTT. The encoded protein is CASSSLAGETYTQYF.

This clone was detected only a few times. The J gene is TRBJ1-5, the V gene TRBV24-1; TRBD1 is a possible D gene (5 bases). The V end lost 6 bases, the J end lost 6 bases, and 14 bases lay between the germline ends. CDR3 length: 14 amino acids. The germline V gene has CDR1 KGHDR and CDR2 SFDVKD. CDR3 DNA sequence: TGTGCCACCAGTACGGGTCAGGGCAGTCAGCCCCAGCATTTT. It specifies CATSTGQGSQPQHF.

The rearrangement links TRBV24-1 to TRBJ2-2; tentative D call: TRBD1 (5 bases). The length of the CDR3 is 14 residues. With 3 bases removed from V and 5 bases from J, the gap between germline ends came to 9 bases. Germline CDR1 KGHDR, CDR2 SFDVKD. CDR3: CATSDPRVTGELFF. For the CDR3, the DNA is TGTGCCACCAGTGATCCCAGGGTTACCGGGGAGCTGTTTTTT.

V is TRBV6-5 and J is TRBJ1-6; D ambiguous. This CDR3 is 13 amino acids long. The V gene lost 0 bases and the J gene lost 7 bases, with 4 bases spanning the gap. CDR1 is MNHEY, CDR2 SVGAGI, per germline. The CDR3 sequence is CASSYSENSPLHF. As DNA, the CDR3 is TGTGCCAGCAGTTACTCTGAGAATTCACCCCTCCACTTT.